The 29 T cell receptor beta chains listed next were all sequenced from one sample in a study of T cells in Graves' hyperthyroidism and ophthalmopathy. It was RNA transcripts that yielded the amplified TCR beta CDR3 regions. The primer set for the first-round RT-PCR of the TCR CDR3 was HTBI. TCRdb re-analysed the multiplex PCR reads in MiXCR, keeping a single row per CDR3 protein. The sample shows approximately 690,000 distinct CDR3 sequences, 20% of them seen only once. Source material: blood. The receptors stem from a man aged 25-40 years with Graves' ophthalmopathy.

This clonotype was found many times. CDR3 bases: TGTGCCATCTCACTGACAGGGTCCTACGAGCAGTACTTC. The encoded protein is CAISLTGSYEQYF. The chain combines TRBV2 with TRBJ2-7, with 7 bases lining up with TRBD1. With V trimmed by 10 bases and J by 1 base, 7 bases remained unmatched. The CDR3 spans 13 residues. Germline V gene sequence: CDR1 SNHLY, CDR2 FYNNEI.

The chain has TRBV27 and TRBJ2-2; no clear D. The V gene's germline CDR1 is MNHEY and CDR2 SMNVEV (reference sequence). V was clipped by 5 bases and J by 5 bases, with 9 bases between them. The CDR3 length is 13 residues. DNA of the CDR3: TGTGCCAGCAGTACCTATCCGACCGGGGAGCTGTTTTTT. Protein: CASSTYPTGELFF.

On this clonotype itself: Sequence at one end of the junction differs from germline and may be a read error. The V gene is TRBV5-1, the J gene TRBJ2-3; 7 nucleotides agree with TRBD1. The CDR3 extends over 13 amino acids. Germline V gene lookup returns CDR1 SGHRS and CDR2 YFSETQ. CDR3 loop: CASLGDSLHTQYF. DNA of the CDR3: TGTGCCAGCCTTGGGGACAGTCTTCATACGCAGTATTTT.

This chain links TRBV24-1 with TRBJ2-3, with 14 positions matching TRBD2. CDR1 and CDR2 from the germline V gene are KGHDR and SFDVKD. Losses at the gene ends were 7 bases for V and 5 bases for J; bases not matched to a gene: 10. This CDR3 is built from 17 residues. DNA for the CDR3: TGTGCCACCAGCTTCCCGGGACTAGCGGGAGTGAAAGATACGCAGTATTTT. Residues: CATSFPGLAGVKDTQYF.

This clonotype was recorded at least ten times. The chain recombines TRBV5-1 with TRBJ1-1; D remains unclear. Looked up from germline, CDR1 is SGHRS and CDR2 is YFSETQ. This CDR3 spans 14 amino acids. Trimming took 6 bases from V and 0 from J, leaving 12 bases between them. Written as DNA, the CDR3 is TGCGCCAGCACCCTCGAGGGTATGAACACTGAAGCTTTCTTT. It yields the protein CASTLEGMNTEAFF.

This clonotype was detected only a few times. The rearrangement links TRBV5-5 to TRBJ2-5, with TRBD1 as a possible D gene (5 bases). The germline V gene has CDR1 SGHKS and CDR2 YYEKEE (reference sequence). The V and J ends lost 2 bases and 2 bases respectively, with 7 bases between them. This CDR3 has 13 residues. CDR3 nucleotide sequence: TGTGCCAGCAGCTTTCGACAGCAAGAGACCCAGTACTTC. Encoded protein: CASSFRQQETQYF.

This clonotype was detected ten times or more. V and J are TRBV12-3 or TRBV12-4 and TRBJ1-1, with no clear D. The CDR3 is made up of 14 amino acids. V lost 3 bases and J lost 4, with 12 bases in between. CDR3 bases: TGTGCCAGCAGTTTTATCCTCGGGCCCACTGAAGCTTTCTTT. Translated, it gives CASSFILGPTEAFF.

The chain recombines TRBV10-3 with TRBJ2-3; D call uncertain. The germline gives CDR1 ENHRY, CDR2 SYGVKD. V lost 2 bases, J lost 1 base, and 10 bases lay in between. This CDR3 comprises 15 residues. The CDR3 reads CAISEQEKRTDTQYF. The CDR3 region has the DNA TGTGCCATCAGTGAGCAGGAGAAGCGCACAGATACGCAGTATTTT.

This chain joins TRBV28 and TRBJ1-1; perhaps TRBD1 as D (5 bases). CDR3 length: 13 residues. Germline assignment: CDR1 MDHEN and CDR2 SYDVKM. V was pared by 6 bases and J by 3 bases, with 11 bases between. DNA for the CDR3: TGTGCCAGCAGCGTGGGGGGTTACACTGAAGCTTTCTTT. Translated: CASSVGGYTEAFF.

The rearrangement joins TRBV4-3 to TRBJ2-7, with D perhaps assigned TRBD1 or TRBD2 (5 bases each). CDR3 size: 14 residues. Between the trimmed V and J ends, which lost 0 bases and 2 bases, there was a span of 8 bases. Germline-derived CDR1 and CDR2 are LGHNA and YSLEER. The CDR3 nucleotides are TGCGCCAGCAGCCAAGAGAGGGGACCCTACGAGCAGTACTTC. This gives the protein CASSQERGPYEQYF.

This clonotype was detected ten times or more. The CDR3 nucleotides are TGTGCCAGCAGTTCGACGGACACTTCGAAAGCTTTCTTT. As protein: CASSSTDTSKAFF. The chain links TRBV28 to TRBJ1-1, with D tentatively TRBD1 (5 bases). Trimming left V 4 bases short and J 9 bases short, with 15 bases between. Germline V gene data show CDR1 as MDHEN and CDR2 as SYDVKM. The CDR3 spans 13 residues.

This clonotype occurred many times. This chain uses TRBV28 with TRBJ1-2, with D tentatively TRBD1 (5 bases). Trimming cost V 7 bases and J 8 bases, with 14 bases left between them. The germline V gene has CDR1 MDHEN and CDR2 SYDVKM. The CDR3 consists of 12 residues. The CDR3 spells CASTQGFSGYTF. The CDR3 region has the DNA TGTGCCAGCACCCAGGGTTTTAGCGGCTACACCTTC.

This clonotype was counted only a few times. The chain has TRBV6-9 and TRBJ2-7; 10 bases are a match to TRBD2. The trim removed 3 bases at V and 2 bases at J, leaving 10 bases unmatched. This CDR3 comprises 17 residues. Germline V gene data show CDR1 as MNHGY and CDR2 as SVAAGI. This chain's CDR3 is CASSYSKGSGRAYEQYF. As DNA, the CDR3 is TGTGCCAGCAGTTACTCGAAGGGGAGCGGGAGGGCCTACGAGCAGTACTTC.

The sample holds a few counts of this clonotype. The chain couples TRBV20-1 to TRBJ2-5, with D perhaps matching TRBD1 (6 bases). The germline gives CDR1 DFQATT, CDR2 SNEGSKA (reference sequence). This CDR3 has 12 amino acids. The ends were cut back, 6 bases at V and 11 bases at J, with 19 bases in the middle. The CDR3, as DNA: TGCAGTGCAAGGGGGACAACTCAACCTCAGTACTTC. Translation: CSARGTTQPQYF.

This clonotype was counted between two and nine times. The V call is TRBV28, the J call TRBJ2-7, with D hard to call. The CDR3 sequence is 14 residues long. V was clipped by 4 bases and J by 1 base, with 11 bases between them. The germline gives CDR1 MDHEN, CDR2 SYDVKM. CDR3 sequence (DNA): TGTGCCAGCAGTTCTCAGACGTTTTCCTACGAGCAGTACTTC. It is translated as CASSSQTFSYEQYF.

This clonotype was recorded at least ten times. This rearrangement joins TRBV20-1 to TRBJ2-1; possibly TRBD1 or TRBD2 for D (5 bases each). The CDR3 spans 16 residues. The V gene lost 5 bases and the J gene lost 3 bases, with 20 bases spanning the gap. The germline gives CDR1 DFQATT, CDR2 SNEGSKA (reference sequence). The CDR3 sequence: CSAGITGRKDYNEQFF. CDR3 in DNA: TGCAGTGCTGGTATCACGGGACGGAAGGACTACAATGAGCAGTTCTTC.

CDR3 sequence reads: CASSSSGLNNEQFF. The CDR3 DNA sequence: TGTGCCAGCAGTTCATCCGGACTGAACAATGAGCAGTTCTTC. This sequence joins TRBV12-3 or TRBV12-4 and TRBJ2-1, with D possibly matching TRBD2 (5 bases). This CDR3 is 14 amino acids long. Deletions cut 4 bases from V and 5 bases from J, with 12 bases between.

The chain recombines TRBV30 with TRBJ2-3, with no clear D. The CDR3 spans 15 residues. From germline, CDR1 is GTSNPN and CDR2 SVGIG (reference sequence). V was clipped by 0 bases and J by 1 base, with 11 bases between them. The DNA for the CDR3 is TGTGCCTGGAGTGTACTTGGCCTGGGCACAGATACGCAGTATTTT. Translating gives CAWSVLGLGTDTQYF.

The genes are TRBV6-1 and TRBJ2-1; D may be TRBD1 (5 bases). The germline CDR1 and CDR2 sequences are MNHNS and SASEGT. V lost 5 bases, J lost 11 bases, and 22 bases lay in between. The CDR3 is 15 amino acids. The DNA of the CDR3 is TGTGCCAGCAGTTCCCTCGACCCTCTCATGGGGCAGCAGTTCTTC. Protein: CASSSLDPLMGQQFF.

In its sample, this clonotype was seen a few times. The rearrangement uses TRBV28 and TRBJ2-7; unclear D gene. The CDR3 sequence is 13 residues long. V was clipped by 7 bases and J by 3 bases, with 13 bases between them. Germline V CDR1 and CDR2: MDHEN, SYDVKM. DNA for the CDR3: TGTGCCAGCAAGAATAGCCTACGCTACGAGCAGTACTTC. It yields the protein CASKNSLRYEQYF.

The rearrangement joins TRBV19 to TRBJ2-5; tentatively, D is TRBD2 (6 bases). Trimming removed 4 bases at V and 2 bases at J, with 14 bases between. Germline CDR1 and CDR2: LNHDA and SQIVND (reference sequence). The CDR3 is 15 amino acids. The CDR3 DNA reads as TGTGCCAGTAGTACCGCCCTGGCGGGGCAAGAGACCCAGTACTTC. Encoded protein: CASSTALAGQETQYF. Drawing the rest from reference TRBV19 and TRBJ2-5, the complete variable domain is DGGITQSPKYLFRKEGQNVTLSCEQNLNHDAMYWYRQDPGQGLRLIYYSQIVNDFQKGDIAEGYSVSREKKESFPLTVTSAQKNPTAFYLCASSTALAGQETQYFGPGTRLLVL.

This clonotype appeared a few times. The chain joins TRBV6-2 or TRBV6-3 to TRBJ1-1; D uncertain. The germline V gene has CDR1 MNHEY and CDR2 SVGEGT. The ends were cut back, 2 bases at V and 1 base at J, with 5 bases in the middle. This CDR3 has 13 amino acids. CDR3 residues: CASSYTQNTEAFF. The CDR3 DNA reads as TGTGCCAGCAGTTACACACAGAACACTGAAGCTTTCTTT.

This sequence joins TRBV29-1 and TRBJ2-6, with a tentative D call TRBD2 (5 bases). From germline, CDR1 is SQVTM and CDR2 ANQGSEA. The CDR3 totals 15 residues. V was shortened by 5 bases and J by 4 bases, with 15 bases between the two germline ends. CDR3 region: CSVTDGVRGANVLTF. The CDR3 DNA reads as TGCAGCGTTACCGACGGGGTGCGGGGGGCCAACGTCCTGACTTTC.

The J gene is TRBJ1-1, the V gene TRBV10-3; D gene uncertain. Trimming cost V 0 bases and J 0 bases, with 2 bases left between them. Germline CDR1 and CDR2: ENHRY and SYGVKD. The CDR3 spans 13 residues. CDR3 sequence reads: CAISESVNTEAFF. CDR3 coding DNA: TGTGCCATCAGTGAGTCGGTGAACACTGAAGCTTTCTTT.

The chain recombines TRBV27 with TRBJ1-3; no definite D call. The CDR3 runs 15 residues. Trimming cost V 0 bases and J 2 bases, with 8 bases left between them. The germline V gene has CDR1 MNHEY and CDR2 SMNVEV (reference sequence). The CDR3 bases are TGTGCCAGCAGTTTATCTATGGGAACTGGAAACACCATATATTTT. This translates into CASSLSMGTGNTIYF.

This clonotype has a count of ten or more. The V gene is TRBV14, the J gene TRBJ2-1; 7 positions agree with TRBD1. After removal of 4 bases from V and 3 bases from J, the junction contained 12 bases not matched to a gene. Germline lookup yields CDR1 SGHDN and CDR2 FVKESK. The CDR3 length is 17 residues. This chain's CDR3 is CASSPLAGGSGYNEQFF. The CDR3 coding sequence is TGTGCCAGCAGCCCGTTGGCAGGGGGAAGCGGCTACAATGAGCAGTTCTTC.

This chain uses TRBV6-1 with TRBJ2-7; D is unresolved. Deletions cut 6 bases from V and 0 bases from J, with 12 bases between. Germline CDR1 is MNHNS and CDR2 is SASEGT. The CDR3 loop spans 14 amino acids. CDR3 nucleotide sequence: TGTGCCAGCAGCCCTCGCCGGTTCTCCTACGAGCAGTACTTC. It codes for CASSPRRFSYEQYF.

The gene calls are TRBV19 and TRBJ1-5, with D maybe TRBD1 (6 bases). Germline V gene lookup returns CDR1 LNHDA and CDR2 SQIVND (reference sequence). This CDR3 has 19 residues. Trimming shortened V by 6 bases and J by 0 bases, and 24 bases separated the two germline ends. This CDR3 is CASSPWAGADYYSNQPQHF. Here the CDR3 DNA reads TGTGCCAGTAGCCCATGGGCAGGGGCCGATTACTATAGCAATCAGCCCCAGCATTTT.

The chain uses TRBV3-1 and TRBJ2-3, with TRBD2 matching 14 bases. CDR1 and CDR2 (germline): LGHDT, YNNKEL (reference sequence). CDR3 length: 16 residues. The V gene end was trimmed by 4 bases and the J gene end by 6 bases; junction bases not matched to a gene: 6. This CDR3 reads CASSPEGLAGVDTQYF. The CDR3 DNA reads as TGTGCCAGCAGCCCGGAGGGACTAGCGGGAGTGGATACGCAGTATTTT.